This TCR beta chain was profiled in a study of T cell responses to AZD1222 COVID-19 vaccine. Findings of the study overall: Donors skewed white British and female; clonal diversity was possibly underestimated. Spike-wide vaccine-associated CD4 TCRs dominated at 160-218 and 743-854. The study reported that nearly half of spike-specific TCRs target unmutated variant regions.

Method: immunoSEQ multiplex PCR; TCRdb's copy keeps in-frame clones and lacks some. This table holds about 150,000 clones, 75% to 95% found once. To note about this clone: Its antigen remains unidentified.

V gave up 7 bases and J gave up 2 bases, with 11 bases separating them. The CDR3 has 13 residues. Looked up from germline, CDR1 is LNHDA and CDR2 is SQIVND (reference sequence). Researchers grouped second doses given at about 4 or about 12 weeks into one pool. The origin of this receptor is an adult who received the AZD1222 COVID-19 vaccine. This chain uses TRBV19 with TRBJ1-2, with D perhaps TRBD1 (5 bases). The material was peripheral blood, obtained 28 days after the second AZD1222 dose. For the CDR3, the DNA is TGTGCCAGTACCCGGGGCAGCAACTATGGCTACACCTTC. Its protein product is CASTRGSNYGYTF.